This T cell receptor beta chain emerged from a study of blood T cell repertoires in COVID-19. About the study: Sites in the United States, Italy and Spain provided acute and convalescent COVID-19 samples. Sources were T cells, B-cell-depleted T cells, or PBMCs; the material itself was cDNA or gDNA.

CDR1 is LNHDA and CDR2 is SQIVND in the germline V gene (reference sequence). The CDR3 runs to 16 residues. The ends were cut back, 7 bases at V and 3 bases at J, with 19 bases in the middle. Measured with immunoSEQ multiplex PCR; TCRdb has only the in-frame clones, and not every one. The sample has some 21,000 clones, roughly 75% seen once. The TCR originated in a man in his 60s with active COVID-19. The sample consisted of peripheral blood. The chain has TRBV19 and TRBJ2-1; D may be TRBD2 (7 bases). In DNA, the CDR3 is TGTGCCAGTACCCCCTTGAGTAGGGGGGGCTACAATGAGCAGTTCTTC. It yields the protein CASTPLSRGGYNEQFF.